This is a list of T cell receptor beta chains from one sample in a study of blood T cell repertoires in COVID-19. Here immunoSEQ multiplex PCR was the method, and the copy in TCRdb shows in-frame clones only, minus some. The sample has some 100,000 clones; approximately 80% are singletons. The source material was peripheral blood. These receptors came from a human donor in a cohort sampled during active COVID-19. Each CDR3 is given with its conserved first and last residue. Each record gives: clone size, V gene, D gene, J gene, CDR3 protein, CDR3 DNA. A D gene is named only where the DNA matches it firmly. Some rows have no size entry. The others give once, few or many, or a class for an expanded clone.

>NA|TRBV6-5|NA|TRBJ1-2
CATRGQLDYGYTF
TGTGCCACCCGTGGGCAGTTGGACTATGGCTACACCTTC
>NA|TRBV5-1|NA|TRBJ2-7
CASSLQTGANYEQYF
TGCGCCAGCAGCCTCCAGACAGGTGCTAACTACGAGCAGTACTTC
>NA|TRBV3-1/TRBV3-2|NA|TRBJ1-2
CASSQVGGVYYGYTF
TGTGCCAGCAGCCAAGTGGGCGGGGTATACTATGGCTACACCTTC
>NA|TRBV29-1|NA|TRBJ2-5
CSVEGGPQGETQYF
TGCAGCGTTGAAGGGGGACCCCAGGGGGAGACCCAGTACTTC
>NA|TRBV10-1|NA|TRBJ1-3
CASSESTRGNTIYF
TGCGCCAGCAGTGAGTCGACCAGGGGAAACACCATATATTTT
>NA|TRBV3-1/TRBV3-2|NA|TRBJ1-2
CASSQDRAKGPAYNYGYTF
TGTGCCAGCAGCCAAGATCGGGCCAAGGGGCCTGCATATAACTATGGCTACACCTTC
>NA|TRBV11-2|TRBD1|TRBJ1-1
CASGNRGWNTEAFF
TGTGCCAGCGGAAACAGGGGGTGGAACACTGAAGCTTTCTTT
>NA|TRBV28|TRBD2|TRBJ2-5
CASSFKRGVQETQYF
TGTGCCAGCAGTTTCAAGCGGGGGGTCCAAGAGACCCAGTACTTC
>NA|TRBV27|NA|TRBJ1-2
CASSFNGLRGYTF
TGTGCCAGCAGTTTTAACGGACTGAGAGGCTACACCTTC
>NA|TRBV15|TRBD1|TRBJ2-4
CATSRGGGRAKNIQYF
TGTGCCACCAGCAGAGGAGGGGGCCGAGCCAAAAACATTCAGTACTTC
>NA|TRBV10-3|TRBD1|TRBJ1-6
CAISAGQGGGSPLHF
TGTGCCATCAGTGCTGGACAGGGAGGAGGATCACCCCTCCACTTT
>NA|TRBV10-3|TRBD2|TRBJ2-7
CAISESGGSYEQYF
TGTGCCATCAGTGAGTCGGGAGGGTCCTACGAGCAGTACTTC
>NA|TRBV24-1|NA|TRBJ1-3
CATQAFSGNTIYF
TGTGCCACGCAGGCCTTCTCTGGAAACACCATATATTTT
>NA|TRBV2|TRBD1|TRBJ2-2
CASTRDRGHTGELFF
TGTGCCAGCACGAGGGACAGGGGGCACACCGGGGAGCTGTTTTTT
>NA|TRBV2|NA|TRBJ1-5
CASRQVLSNQPQHF
TGTGCCAGCAGACAAGTCCTTAGCAATCAGCCCCAGCATTTT
>NA|TRBV7-3|NA|TRBJ1-1
CASSSAGGRDEAFF
TGTGCCAGCAGCTCGGCCGGGGGGCGGGATGAAGCTTTCTTT
>NA|TRBV7-3|NA|TRBJ2-1
CASSLGGASSYNEQFF
TGTGCCAGCAGCCTAGGGGGGGCCAGCTCCTACAATGAGCAGTTCTTC
>NA|TRBV6-5|NA|TRBJ2-6
CASRDTGANVLTF
TGTGCCAGCCGGGACACTGGGGCCAACGTCCTGACTTTC
>NA|TRBV7-2|TRBD2|TRBJ2-1
CASSLSQRGRGWNEQFF
TGTGCCAGCAGCTTAAGCCAGCGGGGCCGCGGGTGGAATGAGCAGTTCTTC
>NA|TRBV6-5|TRBD2|TRBJ2-3
CASSYFRGGGTDTQYF
TGTGCCAGCAGTTACTTTCGGGGGGGTGGCACAGATACGCAGTATTTT
>NA|TRBV6-2/TRBV6-3|NA|TRBJ1-2
CASSYVTGRVMDYGYTF
TGTGCCAGCAGTTACGTCACAGGGCGGGTGATGGACTATGGCTACACCTTC
>few|TRBV7-3|TRBD1|TRBJ1-6
CASSLLGTDNSPLHF
TGTGCCAGCAGCCTACTAGGGACAGATAATTCACCCCTCCACTTT
>NA|TRBV12-3/TRBV12-4|NA|TRBJ1-2
CASSPLGAHGYTF
TGTGCCAGCAGCCCCTTAGGGGCGCATGGCTACACCTTC
>NA|TRBV3-1/TRBV3-2|NA|TRBJ2-3
CASSFRGGWGTDTQYF
TGTGCCAGCAGCTTCAGGGGCGGATGGGGCACAGATACGCAGTATTTT
>NA|TRBV7-2|TRBD2|TRBJ2-2
CASSHGASGGLRIGELFF
TGTGCCAGCAGCCACGGGGCTAGCGGGGGGCTTCGGATCGGGGAGCTGTTTTTT
>NA|TRBV6-2/TRBV6-3|NA|TRBJ2-1
CASSYGLLKREEQFF
TGTGCCAGCAGTTACGGACTTCTTAAGCGCGAGGAGCAGTTCTTC
>few|TRBV2|NA|TRBJ1-5
CASQLGGGNQPQHF
TGTGCCAGCCAACTTGGAGGGGGCAATCAGCCCCAGCATTTT
>NA|TRBV5-6|TRBD2|TRBJ2-5
CASSSLAGGRNQETQYF
TGTGCCAGCAGCTCGCTAGCGGGGGGACGAAACCAAGAGACCCAGTACTTC
>NA|TRBV19|NA|TRBJ2-1
CASTGLGPYNEQFF
TGTGCCAGTACGGGACTGGGGCCCTACAATGAGCAGTTCTTC
>NA|TRBV12-5|TRBD1|TRBJ2-2
CASGGPGQGAQTGELFF
TGTGCTAGTGGTGGACCGGGACAGGGGGCTCAGACCGGGGAGCTGTTTTTT
>NA|TRBV18|NA|TRBJ1-1
CASSPGQDTEAFF
TGTGCCAGCTCACCAGGCCAAGACACTGAAGCTTTCTTT
>NA|TRBV5-1|NA|TRBJ2-7
CASSLSGQQEQYF
TGCGCCAGCAGCTTGAGTGGCCAACAGGAGCAGTACTTC
>NA|TRBV28|NA|TRBJ2-2
CASRRQGNTGELFF
TGTGCCAGCAGACGCCAGGGAAACACCGGGGAGCTGTTTTTT
>NA|TRBV9|TRBD2|TRBJ2-7
CASSVGLAGTYEQYF
TGTGCCAGCAGCGTAGGGCTAGCGGGGACCTACGAGCAGTACTTC
>NA|TRBV5-6|NA|TRBJ1-6
CASSLTSDLYYNSPLHF
TGTGCCAGCAGCTTGACCAGCGACCTTTACTATAATTCACCCCTCCACTTT
>NA|TRBV7-2|NA|TRBJ1-4
CASSLGWGGAGEKLFF
TGTGCCAGCAGCCTAGGGTGGGGCGGTGCAGGGGAAAAACTGTTTTTT
>NA|TRBV5-1|TRBD2|TRBJ2-7
CASNPGTSVSYEQYF
TGCGCCAGCAACCCTGGGACTAGCGTCTCCTACGAGCAGTACTTC
>NA|TRBV11-1|TRBD1|TRBJ1-1
CASSWDRGNTEAFF
TGTGCCAGCAGCTGGGACAGGGGGAACACTGAAGCTTTCTTT
>NA|TRBV29-1|NA|TRBJ2-5
CSVETGQRQETQYF
TGCAGCGTTGAAACCGGACAACGACAAGAGACCCAGTACTTC